Shown below are 28 T cell receptor beta chains from a single sample sequenced in a study of T cell responses to AZD1222 COVID-19 vaccine. The protocol was immunoSEQ multiplex PCR, while the TCRdb copy is restricted to in-frame clones and leaves out a portion. This repertoire shows under 200,000 clones, 90% found once; its top ten account for about 1.6%. Sequenced here: peripheral blood, sampled on day 0 of AZD1222 vaccination. The receptors were sampled from an adult in good health.

This sequence joins TRBV6-5 and TRBJ1-3; D unclear. V was pared by 5 bases and J by 0 bases, with 8 bases between. Germline lookup yields CDR1 MNHEY and CDR2 SVGAGI. This CDR3 region has 14 residues. CDR3 sequence reads: CASSRTVSGNTIYF. DNA for the CDR3: TGTGCCAGCAGTCGGACGGTCTCTGGAAACACCATATATTTT.

This clone showed up just once. The chain combines TRBV7-9 with TRBJ2-5, with 8 bases lining up with TRBD2. The CDR3 sequence is 19 residues long. Germline V gene lookup returns CDR1 SEHNR and CDR2 FQNEAQ (reference sequence). With V trimmed by 5 bases and J by 2 bases, 19 bases remained unmatched. CDR3 in amino acids: CASSRFDVFAGGGQETQYF. Here the CDR3 DNA reads TGTGCCAGCAGCCGCTTTGACGTTTTTGCGGGGGGCGGGCAAGAGACCCAGTACTTC.

The V call is TRBV7-2, the J call TRBJ2-2; TRBD2 aligns across 8 bases. This CDR3 is built from 16 residues. Germline assignment: CDR1 SGHTA and CDR2 FQGNSA. V was pared by 1 base and J by 7 bases, with 8 bases of the junction left unmatched. The CDR3 sequence: CASSLVAGGDIGELFF. CDR3 nucleotide sequence: TGTGCCAGCAGCTTAGTGGCGGGGGGCGACATCGGGGAGCTGTTTTTT.

CDR3 protein: CASSLGGTGPLHF. CDR3 bases: TGTGCCAGCAGCTTGGGGGGGACAGGGCCCCTCCACTTT. This sequence joins TRBV7-2 and TRBJ1-6, with 9 bases lining up with TRBD1. The V segment lost 3 bases and the J segment 13 bases; nucleotides outside the gene matches: 4. The germline V gene encodes CDR1 SGHTA and CDR2 FQGNSA. The CDR3 totals 13 residues.

The table lists this clone with a count of one. The chain recombines TRBV5-5 with TRBJ1-5, with 9 bases fitting TRBD1. J gave up 4 bases and V 5 bases, and 7 bases lay outside the gene matches. The germline V gene encodes CDR1 SGHKS and CDR2 YYEKEE (reference sequence). This CDR3 spans 15 amino acids. The CDR3 is CASSTGTGSNQPQHF. CDR3 bases: TGTGCCAGCAGTACCGGGACAGGGTCTAATCAGCCCCAGCATTTT. Looking up the rest from reference TRBV5-5 and TRBJ1-5 gives the full variable domain: DAGVTQSPTHLIKTRGQQVTLRCSPISGHKSVSWYQQVLGQGPQFIFQYYEKEERGRGNFPDRFSARQFPNYSSELNVNALLLGDSALYLCASSTGTGSNQPQHFGDGTRLSIL.

The genes are TRBV11-2 and TRBJ1-2; D call uncertain. The V gene lost 3 bases and the J gene lost 4 bases, with 12 bases spanning the gap. Germline CDR1 SGHAT, CDR2 FQNNGV. The CDR3 has 14 residues. The CDR3 region is CASSFQSDLYGYTF. In nucleotides, the CDR3 is TGTGCCAGCAGCTTTCAGTCGGACCTCTATGGCTACACCTTC.

This rearrangement joins TRBV4-3 to TRBJ2-7; 7 bases are a match to TRBD1. The CDR3 is 15 amino acids. The V segment lost 0 bases and the J segment 3 bases; nucleotides outside the gene matches: 5. Germline CDR1 and CDR2: LGHNA and YSLEER. DNA for the CDR3: TGCGCCAGCAGCCAAGATCTAGGACAGGTCTACGAGCAGTACTTC. Translated: CASSQDLGQVYEQYF.

The chain couples TRBV5-1 to TRBJ2-7; 7 nucleotides align to TRBD1. Trimming took 4 bases from V and 2 from J; bases not matched to a gene: 9. The CDR3 sequence is 15 residues long. Looked up from germline, CDR1 is SGHRS and CDR2 is YFSETQ. CDR3 coding DNA: TGCGCCAGCAGCCCCCTCGGACAGGTGCCCTACGAGCAGTACTTC. As protein: CASSPLGQVPYEQYF.

This chain connects TRBV19 to TRBJ2-5; unclear D gene. Germline CDR1 is LNHDA and CDR2 is SQIVND (reference sequence). CDR3 length: 13 residues. Deletions cut 0 bases from V and 3 bases from J, with 5 bases between. The CDR3 spells CASSIDKEETQYF. CDR3 DNA: TGTGCCAGTAGTATAGATAAGGAAGAGACCCAGTACTTC.

The V gene is TRBV6-5, the J gene TRBJ2-7; 10 bases fit TRBD2. V lost 8 bases to trimming and J lost 0 bases; unmatched junction nucleotides: 4. The CDR3 loop spans 14 amino acids. From germline, CDR1 is MNHEY and CDR2 SVGAGI. CDR3 sequence: CASGSSGGSYEQYF. The CDR3 nucleotides are TGTGCCAGCGGTTCTAGCGGGGGCTCCTACGAGCAGTACTTC.

The chain recombines TRBV6-5 with TRBJ2-7, with D hard to call. Germline V gene data show CDR1 as MNHEY and CDR2 as SVGAGI. V lost 7 bases and J lost 3, with 7 bases in between. This CDR3 comprises 11 residues. The CDR3 region is CASNPGYEQYF. The CDR3 bases are TGTGCCAGCAACCCTGGCTACGAGCAGTACTTC.

V usage is TRBV6-4 and J usage is TRBJ1-5, with D possibly TRBD1 on 6 matching bases. Germline V lookup: CDR1 MRHNA, CDR2 SNTAGT. V was pared by 4 bases and J by 4 bases, with 8 bases between. This CDR3 is 13 amino acids long. CDR3 in amino acids: CASSVTGNQPQHF. Written as DNA, the CDR3 is TGTGCCAGCAGTGTTACAGGGAATCAGCCCCAGCATTTT.

The rearrangement joins TRBV6-5 to TRBJ1-2, with 7 nucleotides matching TRBD1. Germline V gene data show CDR1 as MNHEY and CDR2 as SVGAGI. The junction had 5 bases not matched to a gene; V was cut back by 6 bases and J by 4 bases. The length of the CDR3 is 13 residues. CDR3 sequence: CASSPTGLYGYTF. CDR3 nucleotides: TGTGCCAGCAGCCCGACAGGGCTCTATGGCTACACCTTC.

The chain carries TRBV5-6 and TRBJ2-7; the D is unclear. Looked up from germline, CDR1 is SGHDT and CDR2 is YYEEEE. V was shortened by 4 bases and J by 4 bases, with 6 bases between the two germline ends. CDR3 size: 11 residues. CDR3 region: CASSRSYEQYF. The CDR3 DNA follows: TGTGCCAGCAGCAGAAGTTACGAGCAGTACTTC.

This chain links TRBV5-8 with TRBJ1-2; no clear D. The CDR3 sequence is 12 residues long. V gave up 6 bases and J gave up 7 bases, with 13 bases separating them. CDR1 and CDR2 from the germline V gene are SGHTS and YDEGEE. For the CDR3, the DNA is TGTGCCAGCATGTCCCCCTGGGTTGGCTACACCTTC. The encoded protein is CASMSPWVGYTF. Full variable domain (rest looked up from reference TRBV5-8 and TRBJ1-2): EAGVTQSPTHLIKTRGQQATLRCSPISGHTSVYWYQQALGLGLQFLLWYDEGEERNRGNFPPRFSGRQFPNYSSELNVNALELEDSALYLCASMSPWVGYTFGSGTRLTVV.

The rearrangement links TRBV27 to TRBJ1-2, with no clear D. Germline V gives CDR1 MNHEY, CDR2 SMNVEV (reference sequence). Trimming stripped 4 bases from V and 1 base from J, with 25 bases between. The CDR3 length is 19 residues. The CDR3 coding sequence is TGTGCCAGCAGTTCTATTTGGGCAGAGACTTCCGATCATAACTATGGCTACACCTTC. Its translation is CASSSIWAETSDHNYGYTF.

The genes are TRBV28 and TRBJ1-1, with D perhaps matching TRBD1 (5 bases). CDR1 is MDHEN and CDR2 is SYDVKM in the germline V gene. This CDR3 spans 14 amino acids. Trimming removed 10 bases from V and 2 bases from J, with 17 bases in between. The DNA of the CDR3 is TGTGCCATCTCCGGGGGAGGAGGAAACACTGAAGCTTTCTTT. Translating gives CAISGGGGNTEAFF.

The chain uses TRBV2 and TRBJ1-1; D is ambiguous. V lost 7 bases and J lost 1, with 4 bases in between. Germline V gene sequence: CDR1 SNHLY, CDR2 FYNNEI. The CDR3 length is 11 residues. CDR3: CASTRNTEAFF. The CDR3 DNA follows: TGTGCCAGCACCAGGAACACTGAAGCTTTCTTT.

This clone was seen once. This chain connects TRBV9 to TRBJ1-1; TRBD1 aligns across 12 bases. With 3 bases clipped from V and 3 bases from J, the junction kept 18 bases outside the gene matches. Germline V gives CDR1 SGDLS, CDR2 YYNGEE. The CDR3 consists of 20 residues. The CDR3 spells CASSERGPGQGAVGYTEAFF. CDR3 coding DNA: TGTGCCAGCAGCGAGAGGGGTCCGGGACAGGGGGCCGTAGGGTACACTGAAGCTTTCTTT.

The chain carries TRBV7-8 and TRBJ2-2; possible D gene TRBD1, 5 bases. Deletions cut 6 bases from V and 7 bases from J, with 15 bases between. The CDR3 has 14 amino acids. Looked up from germline, CDR1 is SGHVS and CDR2 is FQNEAQ. CDR3 DNA: TGTGCCAGCAGGCACAGGCGATTCGGCGGGGAGCTGTTTTTT. This codes for CASRHRRFGGELFF.

This clone came up a few times. This sequence joins TRBV4-1 and TRBJ2-2; 7 bases align to TRBD1. V shed 1 base and J 3 bases; nucleotides not matched to a gene: 5. Germline V gene lookup returns CDR1 MGHRA and CDR2 YSYEKL. This CDR3 spans 16 amino acids. As DNA, the CDR3 is TGCGCCAGCAGCCAAGGTTTAGGGGGCTACACCGGGGAGCTGTTTTTT. The encoded protein is CASSQGLGGYTGELFF.

This rearrangement joins TRBV7-2 to TRBJ2-1, with D tentatively TRBD2 (5 bases). The length of the CDR3 is 15 residues. Germline lookup yields CDR1 SGHTA and CDR2 FQGNSA. V lost 4 bases and J 0 bases, leaving 10 bases between the germline ends. Here the CDR3 reads CASSSDYTSYNEQFF. CDR3 DNA: TGTGCCAGCAGCTCTGACTATACCTCCTACAATGAGCAGTTCTTC.

This sequence joins TRBV19 and TRBJ1-6; perhaps TRBD1 as D (5 bases). V was pared by 4 bases and J by 6 bases, with 16 bases between. The CDR3 extends over 16 amino acids. Germline lookup yields CDR1 LNHDA and CDR2 SQIVND (reference sequence). CDR3 residues: CASSNDGGRANSPLHF. The CDR3 DNA sequence: TGTGCCAGTAGTAACGACGGGGGACGGGCTAATTCACCCCTCCACTTT.

The genes are TRBV28 and TRBJ2-3, with no clear D. The germline CDR1 and CDR2 sequences are MDHEN and SYDVKM. This CDR3 is built from 14 residues. V was cut by 6 bases and J by 0 bases, with 10 bases left in between. The CDR3 spells CASRILGSTDTQYF. As DNA, the CDR3 is TGTGCCAGCAGGATCCTTGGGAGCACAGATACGCAGTATTTT.

V and J are TRBV28 and TRBJ1-2; a possible D gene is TRBD1 (6 bases). Germline loops: CDR1 MDHEN, CDR2 SYDVKM. The ends were cut back, 10 bases at V and 2 bases at J, with 11 bases in the middle. The CDR3 consists of 12 residues. The CDR3 DNA reads TGTGCCAACCCGCAGGGGAACTATGGCTACACCTTC. This gives the protein CANPQGNYGYTF.

The chain employs TRBV5-1 and TRBJ2-3, with 10 bases fitting TRBD2. With 2 bases clipped from V and 0 bases from J, the junction kept 12 bases outside the gene matches. The CDR3 is 19 residues long. Per the germline V gene, CDR1 is SGHRS and CDR2 is YFSETQ. The DNA of the CDR3 is TGCGCCAGCAGCTTTGGTCGGCTAGCGGGGGCCCTTAGCACAGATACGCAGTATTTT. Protein: CASSFGRLAGALSTDTQYF.

V is TRBV28 and J is TRBJ2-2, with 7 nucleotides matching TRBD2. The V gene end was trimmed by 4 bases and the J gene end by 4 bases; junction bases not matched to a gene: 9. Per germline, CDR1 MDHEN and CDR2 SYDVKM. The CDR3 consists of 16 residues. The CDR3 is CASSSHLGGGTGELFF. The CDR3 DNA follows: TGTGCCAGCAGTTCCCATCTTGGCGGGGGCACCGGGGAGCTGTTTTTT.

This clone appeared a single time. The junction and the germline gene differ at one end; a read error may be behind it. This chain uses TRBV7-7 with TRBJ2-2; TRBD2 might be the D (6 bases). Germline CDR1 SSHAT, CDR2 FNYEAQ (reference sequence). The CDR3 has 20 amino acids. This CDR3 reads CASSLVPSGSTGANTGELFF. The CDR3 nucleotides read TGTGCTAGCAGCTTAGTCCCATCCGGGAGCACAGGCGCGAACACCGGGGAGCTGTTTTTT.